This TCR beta chain was found in a study of blood T cell repertoires in COVID-19. Sequencing was performed with immunoSEQ multiplex PCR; in TCRdb, only in-frame clones are kept and a portion is missing. Here the sample spans about 210,000 clones, approximately 81% being singletons. This CDR3 contains 15 residues. Germline-derived CDR1 and CDR2 are SGHTA and FQGNSA. The V gene end was trimmed by 6 bases and the J gene end by 2 bases; junction bases not matched to a gene: 8. The chain recombines TRBV7-2 with TRBJ2-7; 9 nucleotides line up with TRBD2. The receptor comes from a woman between 50 and 59 years old with acute COVID-19. Sample: PBMCs or T cells enriched from blood (not recorded which). The CDR3 sequence: CASRQHASGTYEQYF. CDR3 sequence (DNA): TGTGCCAGCAGGCAACACGCTAGCGGGACCTACGAGCAGTACTTC.